This T cell receptor beta chain was sequenced in a study of PD-1 blockade in mismatch repair-deficient tumors. Study-wide findings and caveats: Rapid post-treatment expansion, then contraction, generally preceding radiologic response, marked tumor-resident clones.

For this clone: The antigen remains undetermined.

Repertoires were generated with immunoSEQ multiplex PCR, while TCRdb's copy carries only in-frame clones and drops some. The table lists roughly 53,000 clones, roughly 78% of them singletons, with approximately 3.2% in the top ten. The CDR3 has 14 residues. Germline V gene sequence: CDR1 SGHAT, CDR2 FQDESV (reference sequence). Trimming cost V 6 bases and J 1 base, with 10 bases left between them. The source of this sequence is an adult with mismatch repair-deficient cancer. The J gene is TRBJ2-1, the V gene TRBV11-1; TRBD2 is a possible D gene (5 bases). Material: peripheral blood, obtained 4 weeks after starting pembrolizumab. In DNA form, the CDR3 reads TGTGCCAGCAGGAGGGTCGGGTCCTACAATGAGCAGTTCTTC. This codes for CASRRVGSYNEQFF.